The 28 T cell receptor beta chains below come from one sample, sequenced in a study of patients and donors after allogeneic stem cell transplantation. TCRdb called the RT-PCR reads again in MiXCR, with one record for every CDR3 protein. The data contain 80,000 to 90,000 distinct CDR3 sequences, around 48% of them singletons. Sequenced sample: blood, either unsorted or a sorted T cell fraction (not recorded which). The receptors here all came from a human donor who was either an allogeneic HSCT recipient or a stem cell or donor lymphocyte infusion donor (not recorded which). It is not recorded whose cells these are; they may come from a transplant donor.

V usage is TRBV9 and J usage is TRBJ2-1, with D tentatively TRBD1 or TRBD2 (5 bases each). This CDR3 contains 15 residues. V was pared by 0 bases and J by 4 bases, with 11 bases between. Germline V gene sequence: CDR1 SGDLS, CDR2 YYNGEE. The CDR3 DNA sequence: TGTGCCAGCAGCGTAGTTGGGACGGAATACAATGAGCAGTTCTTC. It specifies CASSVVGTEYNEQFF.

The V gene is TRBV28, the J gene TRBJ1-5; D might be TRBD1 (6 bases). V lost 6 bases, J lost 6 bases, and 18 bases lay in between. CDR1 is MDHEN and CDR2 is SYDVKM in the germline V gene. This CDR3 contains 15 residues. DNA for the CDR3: TGTGCCAGCAGACTCCAGGGGAGACGGGTTCAGCCCCAGCATTTT. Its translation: CASRLQGRRVQPQHF. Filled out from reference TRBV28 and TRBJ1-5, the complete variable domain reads DVKVTQSSRYLVKRTGEKVFLECVQDMDHENMFWYRQDPGLGLRLIYFSYDVKMKEKGDIPEGYSVSREKKERFSLILESASTNQTSMYLCASRLQGRRVQPQHFGDGTRLSIL.

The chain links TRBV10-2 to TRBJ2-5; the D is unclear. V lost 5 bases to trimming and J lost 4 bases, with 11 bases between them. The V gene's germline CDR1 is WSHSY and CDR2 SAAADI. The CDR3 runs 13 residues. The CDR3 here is CASSLGFRETQYF. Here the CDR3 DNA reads TGCGCCAGCAGTCTAGGGTTCAGAGAGACCCAGTACTTC.

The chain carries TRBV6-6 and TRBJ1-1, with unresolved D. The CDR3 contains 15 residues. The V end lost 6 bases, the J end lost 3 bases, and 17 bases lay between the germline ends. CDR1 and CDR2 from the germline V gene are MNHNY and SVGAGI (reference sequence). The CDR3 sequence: CASRSYEGYDTEAFF. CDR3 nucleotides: TGTGCCAGCAGGAGCTATGAGGGTTACGACACTGAAGCTTTCTTT.

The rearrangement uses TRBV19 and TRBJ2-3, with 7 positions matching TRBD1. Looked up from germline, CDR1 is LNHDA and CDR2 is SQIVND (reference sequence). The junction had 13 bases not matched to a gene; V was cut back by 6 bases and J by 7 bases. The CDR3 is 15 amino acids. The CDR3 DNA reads TGTGCCAGTAGACAAATGACAGGGCTTCTCCATACGCAGTATTTT. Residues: CASRQMTGLLHTQYF.

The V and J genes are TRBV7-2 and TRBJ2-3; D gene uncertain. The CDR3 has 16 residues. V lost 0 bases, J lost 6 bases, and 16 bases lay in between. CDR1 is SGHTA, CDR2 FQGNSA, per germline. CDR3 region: CASSLAGPGTRDTQYF. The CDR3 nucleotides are TGTGCCAGCAGCTTAGCGGGTCCAGGCACCAGGGATACGCAGTATTTT.

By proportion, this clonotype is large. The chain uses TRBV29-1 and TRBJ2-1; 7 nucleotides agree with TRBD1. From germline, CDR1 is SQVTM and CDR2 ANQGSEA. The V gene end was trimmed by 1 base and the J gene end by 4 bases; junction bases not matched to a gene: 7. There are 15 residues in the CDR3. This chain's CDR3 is CSVEVWDSGYNEQFF. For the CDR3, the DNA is TGCAGCGTTGAAGTTTGGGACAGTGGTTACAATGAGCAGTTCTTC.

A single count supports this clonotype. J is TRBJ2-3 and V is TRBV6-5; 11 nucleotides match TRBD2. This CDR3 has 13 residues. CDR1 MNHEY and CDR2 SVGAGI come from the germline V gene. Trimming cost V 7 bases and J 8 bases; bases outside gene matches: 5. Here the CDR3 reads CASTKGLAGTQYF. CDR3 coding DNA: TGTGCCAGCACCAAAGGACTAGCGGGTACGCAGTATTTT.

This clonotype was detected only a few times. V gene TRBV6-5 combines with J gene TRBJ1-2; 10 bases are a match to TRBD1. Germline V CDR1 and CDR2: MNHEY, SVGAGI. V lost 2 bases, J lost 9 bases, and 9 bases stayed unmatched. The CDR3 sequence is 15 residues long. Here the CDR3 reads CASSYALTGGGSYTF. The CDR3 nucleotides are TGTGCCAGCAGTTACGCCCTGACAGGGGGCGGGAGCTACACCTTC.

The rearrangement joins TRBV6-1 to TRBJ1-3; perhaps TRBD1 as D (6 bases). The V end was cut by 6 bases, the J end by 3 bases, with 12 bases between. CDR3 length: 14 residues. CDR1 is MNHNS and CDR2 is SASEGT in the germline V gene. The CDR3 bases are TGTGCCAGCAGCCCCGGGACATATGGAAACACCATATATTTT. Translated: CASSPGTYGNTIYF.

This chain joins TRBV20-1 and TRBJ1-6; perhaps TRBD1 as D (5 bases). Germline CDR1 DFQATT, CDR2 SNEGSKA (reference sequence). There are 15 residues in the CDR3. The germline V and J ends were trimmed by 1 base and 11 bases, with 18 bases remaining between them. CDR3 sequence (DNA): TGCAGTGCTAGAGGCGGACAACTACGGGAAACACCCCTCCACTTT. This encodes CSARGGQLRETPLHF.

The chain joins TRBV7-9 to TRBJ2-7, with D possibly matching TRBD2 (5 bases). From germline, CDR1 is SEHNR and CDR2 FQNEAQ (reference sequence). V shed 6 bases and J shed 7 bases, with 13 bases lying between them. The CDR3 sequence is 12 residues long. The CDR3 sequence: CASSHRGFEQYF. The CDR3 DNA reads TGTGCCAGCAGTCATCGGGGTTTTGAGCAGTACTTC.

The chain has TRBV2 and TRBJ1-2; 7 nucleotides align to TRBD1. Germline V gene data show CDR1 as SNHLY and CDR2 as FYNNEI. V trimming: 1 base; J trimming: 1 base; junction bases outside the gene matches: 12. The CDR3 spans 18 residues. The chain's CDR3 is CASSEDGDRGLHNYGYTF. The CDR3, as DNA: TGTGCCAGCAGTGAAGATGGGGACAGAGGGCTTCATAACTATGGCTACACCTTC.

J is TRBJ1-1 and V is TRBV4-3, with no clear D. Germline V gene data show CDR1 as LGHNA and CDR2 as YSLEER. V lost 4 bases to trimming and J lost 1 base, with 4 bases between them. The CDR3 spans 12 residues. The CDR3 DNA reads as TGCGCCAGCAGCCCAGGGAACACTGAAGCTTTCTTT. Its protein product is CASSPGNTEAFF.

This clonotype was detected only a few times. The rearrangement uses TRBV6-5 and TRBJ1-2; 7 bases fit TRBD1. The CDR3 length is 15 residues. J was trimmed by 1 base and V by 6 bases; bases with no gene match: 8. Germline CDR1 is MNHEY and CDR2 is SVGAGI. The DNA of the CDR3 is TGTGCCAGCAGCCCGGGGACAGAAATTAACTATGGCTACACCTTC. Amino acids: CASSPGTEINYGYTF.

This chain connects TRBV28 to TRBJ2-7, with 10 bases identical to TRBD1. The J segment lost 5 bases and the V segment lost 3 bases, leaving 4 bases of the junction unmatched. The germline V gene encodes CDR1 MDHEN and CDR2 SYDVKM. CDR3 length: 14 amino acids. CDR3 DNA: TGTGCCAGCAGTTTTGGACAGGGGGGCGACGAGCAGTACTTC. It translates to CASSFGQGGDEQYF.

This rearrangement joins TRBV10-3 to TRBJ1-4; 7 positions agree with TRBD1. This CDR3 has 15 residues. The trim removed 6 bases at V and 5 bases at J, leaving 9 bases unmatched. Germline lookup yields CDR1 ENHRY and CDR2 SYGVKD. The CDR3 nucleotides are TGTGCCATCAGCCGGACGGGACAGCAGAATGAAAAACTGTTTTTT. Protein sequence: CAISRTGQQNEKLFF.

CDR3 region: CASSKEGTIQWGAFF. The CDR3 region has the DNA TGCGCCAGCAGCAAGGAAGGGACTATCCAATGGGGGGCTTTCTTT. This chain links TRBV5-1 with TRBJ1-1; TRBD1 might be the D (5 bases). The V end lost 4 bases, the J end lost 11 bases, and 24 bases lay between the germline ends. This CDR3 spans 15 amino acids. The germline gives CDR1 SGHRS, CDR2 YFSETQ. Based on the CDR3 plus reference TRBV5-1 and TRBJ1-1, the full variable domain is KAGVTQTPRYLIKTRGQQVTLSCSPISGHRSVSWYQQTPGQGLQFLFEYFSETQRNKGNFPGRFSGRQFSNSRSEMNVSTLELGDSALYLCASSKEGTIQWGAFFGQGTRLTVV.

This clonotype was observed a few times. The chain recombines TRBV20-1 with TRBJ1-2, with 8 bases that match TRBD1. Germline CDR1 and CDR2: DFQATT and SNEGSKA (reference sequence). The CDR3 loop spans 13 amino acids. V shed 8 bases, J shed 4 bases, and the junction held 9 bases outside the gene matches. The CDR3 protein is CSPLGGQVYGYTF. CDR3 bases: TGCAGTCCCCTGGGGGGACAGGTCTATGGCTACACCTTC.

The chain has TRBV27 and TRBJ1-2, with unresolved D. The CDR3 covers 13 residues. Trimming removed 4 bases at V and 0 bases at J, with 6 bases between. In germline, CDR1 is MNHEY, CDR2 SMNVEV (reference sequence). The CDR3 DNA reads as TGTGCCAGCAGTTCCGGGACTAACTATGGCTACACCTTC. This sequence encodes CASSSGTNYGYTF.

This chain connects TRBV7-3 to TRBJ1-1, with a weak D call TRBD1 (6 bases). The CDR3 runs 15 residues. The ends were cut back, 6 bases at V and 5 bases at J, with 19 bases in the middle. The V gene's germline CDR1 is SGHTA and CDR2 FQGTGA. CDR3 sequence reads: CASSQMAGAGTEAFF. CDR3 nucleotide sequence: TGTGCCAGCAGTCAGATGGCAGGGGCGGGTACTGAAGCTTTCTTT.

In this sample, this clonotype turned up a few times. CDR3 nucleotides: TGTGCCAGCAGTTTAACAGGAGGCGAAAAACTGTTTTTT. This codes for CASSLTGGEKLFF. The chain employs TRBV28 and TRBJ1-4; perhaps TRBD1 as D (5 bases). The CDR3 spans 13 residues. CDR1 is MDHEN and CDR2 is SYDVKM in the germline V gene. The V end was cut by 2 bases, the J end by 8 bases, with 9 bases between.

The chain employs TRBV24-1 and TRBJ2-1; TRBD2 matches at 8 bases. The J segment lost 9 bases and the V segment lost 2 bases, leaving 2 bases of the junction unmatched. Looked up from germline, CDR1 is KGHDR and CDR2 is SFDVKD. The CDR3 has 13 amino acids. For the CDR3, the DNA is TGTGCCACCAGTGATTGGACTAGCACTGAGCAGTTCTTC. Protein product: CATSDWTSTEQFF.

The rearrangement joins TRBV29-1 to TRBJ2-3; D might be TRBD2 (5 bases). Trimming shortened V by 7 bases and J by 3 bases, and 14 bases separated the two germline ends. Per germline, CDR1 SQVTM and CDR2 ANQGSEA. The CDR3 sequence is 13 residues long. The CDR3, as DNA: TGCAGCGCGGAGGAGGCCGGAACAGATACGCAGTATTTT. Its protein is CSAEEAGTDTQYF.

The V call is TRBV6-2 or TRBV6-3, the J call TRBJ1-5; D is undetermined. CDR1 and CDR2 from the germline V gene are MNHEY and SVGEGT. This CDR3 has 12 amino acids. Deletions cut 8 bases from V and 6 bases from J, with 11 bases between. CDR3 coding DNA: TGTGCCAGCTGGCGTGAGGGTCAGCCCCAGCATTTT. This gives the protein CASWREGQPQHF.

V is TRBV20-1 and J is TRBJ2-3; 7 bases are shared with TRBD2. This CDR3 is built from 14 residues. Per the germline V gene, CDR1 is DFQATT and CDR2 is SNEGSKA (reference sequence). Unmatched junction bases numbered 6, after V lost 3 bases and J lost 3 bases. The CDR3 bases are TGCAGTGCTAGGCAAGGGAGGGCGACAGATACGCAGTATTTT. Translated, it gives CSARQGRATDTQYF.

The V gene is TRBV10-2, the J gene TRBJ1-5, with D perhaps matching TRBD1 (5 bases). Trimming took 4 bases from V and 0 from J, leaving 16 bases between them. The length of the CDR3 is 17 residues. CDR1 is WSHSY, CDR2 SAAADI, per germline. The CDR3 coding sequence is TGCGCCAGCAGTGCTTCGCGGGGACGGGATAGCAATCAGCCCCAGCATTTT. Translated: CASSASRGRDSNQPQHF.

DNA of the CDR3: TGCGCCAGCAGCCCCGCGTGGGAGCGGGAGTACCACAATGAGCAGTTCTTC. Translated: CASSPAWEREYHNEQFF. The chain employs TRBV4-3 and TRBJ2-1; 8 bases align to TRBD2. V trimming: 4 bases; J trimming: 5 bases; junction bases outside the gene matches: 13. This CDR3 region has 17 residues. Germline V gene lookup returns CDR1 LGHNA and CDR2 YSLEER.